What follows is one TCR beta chain and its context. This specimen comes from a study of blood T cells in healthy people across ages. Together with a sample-barcoded 5' primer, a J-beta primer mix was included in a second PCR lasting about 7 to 11 cycles. MiXCR was run by TCRdb on the 5' RACE reads, yielding one entry per CDR3 protein. The sample shows about 1.6 million distinct CDR3 sequences, roughly 32% of them seen only once. The TCR sequence derives from a woman aged 25 to 39 in good health. The source material was blood.

CDR3 nucleotide sequence: TGCAGTGCTAGAACCCCCAGGACGAATCAGCCCCAGCATTTT. It codes for CSARTPRTNQPQHF. The chain recombines TRBV20-1 with TRBJ1-5; D uncertain. The CDR3 length is 14 residues. Germline loops: CDR1 DFQATT, CDR2 SNEGSKA (reference sequence). Trimming took 2 bases from V and 4 from J, leaving 12 bases between them.